This T cell receptor (beta chain) was sequenced during a study of T cells after yellow fever vaccination. Regarding the study as a whole: Subsequent to the booster, the majority of primary-vaccination clones reappeared (96% CD4, 85% to 90% CD8).

The study made its TCR cDNA through 5'RACE template switching. That step introduced a universal primer site along with UMIs. TCRdb recomputed calls from the 5' RACE reads with MiXCR, one row per CDR3 protein. This sample has roughly 320,000 distinct CDR3 sequences, with over 8.5% found just once. The length of the CDR3 is 14 residues. V lost 8 bases, J lost 0 bases, and 11 bases lay in between. Per the germline V gene, CDR1 is SNHLY and CDR2 is FYNNEI. With regard to this clonotype: The antigen is not known.

Source: CD4+ T cells sorted from PBMCs, taken 45 days after the yellow fever booster vaccination. The V call is TRBV2, the J call TRBJ2-1; D unclear. The origin of this receptor is a man aged 18 to 29 who received the YFV17D yellow fever vaccine. The CDR3 nucleotides read TGTGCCAGCGTTAAGTTAAGCTCCTACAATGAGCAGTTCTTC. This codes for CASVKLSSYNEQFF.